The clone carrying this T cell receptor beta chain was seen more than once but under ten times. The data are from a study of cytomegalovirus exposure and HLA in healthy donors. The primer mix had 60 Vbeta and 13 Jbeta primers. TCRdb keeps only in-frame clones here, not all; method: immunoSEQ multiplex PCR. Among approximately 160,000 clones listed, about 71% were seen once. CDR1 and CDR2 (germline): SGHDN, FVKESK. CDR3 size: 13 residues. Trimming shortened V by 4 bases and J by 13 bases, and 19 bases separated the two germline ends. This clonotype was obtained from a middle-aged woman in good health and CMV-seropositive. V usage is TRBV14 and J usage is TRBJ1-2; possibly TRBD1 for D (5 bases). Material: PBMCs. CDR3 protein: CASSLSGILGGTF. CDR3 DNA: TGTGCCAGCAGCCTTTCCGGGATCTTGGGGGGCACCTTC.